The following is a TCR beta chain sequence with its context. What it binds is not known. This entry belongs to a study of memory CD4+ T cells and cytomegalovirus serostatus. Across the study: Healthy Belgian adult donors included several CMV-positive and 24 CMV-negative people. Study conclusions and caveats: The CMV-associated TCR signature appears largely within the CD4+ memory repertoire.

Original processing notes: After removing out-of-frame reads, 2 million to 2.5 million distinct TCRbeta sequences remained. Profiling relied on immunoSEQ multiplex PCR, and the TCRdb table lists in-frame clones only, not all of them. V, J and clone size reflect that table, while D and trimming were determined from the DNA. The top ten hold 0.55% to 0.6% of the sample, which has about 40,000 clones, more than 60% seen once. The sort gate was single viable CD3+CD4+CD8-CD45RO+ cells for memory CD4+ T cells. CD4+ T cells were isolated by positive magnetic selection. The sequencing sample was made of memory CD4+ T cells from blood. The receptor was derived from an adult in good health and CMV-seronegative.

The CDR3 is CASSRQARSFMDYTF. In nucleotides, the CDR3 is TGTGCCAGCAGCAGACAGGCCCGAAGTTTTATGGACTACACCTTC. The rearrangement uses TRBV2 and TRBJ1-2; possible D gene TRBD1, 6 bases. The V end was cut by 6 bases, the J end by 10 bases, with 24 bases between. Germline-derived CDR1 and CDR2 are SNHLY and FYNNEI. The CDR3 consists of 15 residues.